This T cell receptor (beta chain) is from a study of blood T cell repertoires in COVID-19. Among Cohort 3 donors, those recovered had two negative PCRs, clearance, or symptom resolution. Profiling relied on immunoSEQ multiplex PCR, and the TCRdb table lists in-frame clones only, not all of them. The sample contains about 460,000 clones, around 85% of which appear only once. Sequencing was done on a sample of PBMCs or T cells enriched from blood (not recorded which). This sequence was found in a woman aged 55-70 years who had recovered from COVID-19.

The CDR3 DNA sequence: TGTGCCAGCAGCTTCCAGGCGACCGGGGAGCTGTTTTTT. Amino acids: CASSFQATGELFF. The V and J genes are TRBV11-3 and TRBJ2-2, with D unclear. V lost 3 bases and J 5 bases, leaving 7 bases between the germline ends. The V gene's germline CDR1 is SGHNT and CDR2 YENEEA. This CDR3 comprises 13 residues.